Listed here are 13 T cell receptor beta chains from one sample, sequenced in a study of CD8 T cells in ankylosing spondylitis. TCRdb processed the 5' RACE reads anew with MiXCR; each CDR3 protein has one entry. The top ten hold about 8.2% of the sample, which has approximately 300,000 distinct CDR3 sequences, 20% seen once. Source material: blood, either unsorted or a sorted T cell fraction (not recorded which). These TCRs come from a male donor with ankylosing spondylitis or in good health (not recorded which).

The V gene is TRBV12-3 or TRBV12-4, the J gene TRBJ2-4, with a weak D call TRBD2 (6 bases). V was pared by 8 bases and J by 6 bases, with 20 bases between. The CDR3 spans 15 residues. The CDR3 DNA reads TGTGCCAGCTCCCTGGGGGGTCCTAGGGGAAACATTCAGTACTTC. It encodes CASSLGGPRGNIQYF.

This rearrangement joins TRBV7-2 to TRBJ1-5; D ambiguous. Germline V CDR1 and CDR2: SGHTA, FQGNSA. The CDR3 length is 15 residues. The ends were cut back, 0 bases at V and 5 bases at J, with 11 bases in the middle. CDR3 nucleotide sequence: TGTGCCAGCAGCTTAGCGTTCACCTGGGATCAGCCCCAGCATTTT. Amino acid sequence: CASSLAFTWDQPQHF.

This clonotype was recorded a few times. The CDR3: CSVETGGPINYGYTF. The CDR3, as DNA: TGCAGCGTTGAGACAGGGGGCCCCATTAACTATGGCTACACCTTC. The chain couples TRBV29-1 to TRBJ1-2; 10 nucleotides align to TRBD1. From germline, CDR1 is SQVTM and CDR2 ANQGSEA. J lost 1 base, V lost 3 bases, and 5 bases had no gene match. This CDR3 is 15 amino acids long.

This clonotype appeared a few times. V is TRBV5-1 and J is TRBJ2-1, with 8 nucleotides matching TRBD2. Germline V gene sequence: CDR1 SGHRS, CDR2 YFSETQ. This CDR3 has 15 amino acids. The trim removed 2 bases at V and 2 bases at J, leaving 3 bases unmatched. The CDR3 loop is CASSFLAGPYNEQFF. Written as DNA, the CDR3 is TGCGCCAGCAGCTTCCTAGCGGGTCCCTACAATGAGCAGTTCTTC. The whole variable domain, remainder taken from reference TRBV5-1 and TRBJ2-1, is KAGVTQTPRYLIKTRGQQVTLSCSPISGHRSVSWYQQTPGQGLQFLFEYFSETQRNKGNFPGRFSGRQFSNSRSEMNVSTLELGDSALYLCASSFLAGPYNEQFFGPGTRLTVL.

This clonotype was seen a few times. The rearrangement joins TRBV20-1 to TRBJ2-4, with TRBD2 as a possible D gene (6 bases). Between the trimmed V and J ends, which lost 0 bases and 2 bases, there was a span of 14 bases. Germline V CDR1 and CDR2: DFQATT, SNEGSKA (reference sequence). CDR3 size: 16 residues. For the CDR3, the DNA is TGCAGTGCTAGAGAGCCCCGACTAGGAACCAAAAACATTCAGTACTTC. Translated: CSAREPRLGTKNIQYF.

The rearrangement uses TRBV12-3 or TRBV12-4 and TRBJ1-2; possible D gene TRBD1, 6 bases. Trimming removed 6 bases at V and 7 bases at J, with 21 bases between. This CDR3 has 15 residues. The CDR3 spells CASSKRDTQLGGYTF. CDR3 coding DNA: TGTGCCAGCAGCAAACGGGACACTCAGCTTGGTGGCTACACCTTC.

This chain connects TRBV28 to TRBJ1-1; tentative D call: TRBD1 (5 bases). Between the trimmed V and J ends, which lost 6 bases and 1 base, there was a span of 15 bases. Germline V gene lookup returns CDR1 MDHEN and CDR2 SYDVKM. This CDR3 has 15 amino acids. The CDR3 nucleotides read TGTGCCAGCAGGCCGGAGACAGCAAAGAACACTGAAGCTTTCTTT. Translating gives CASRPETAKNTEAFF.

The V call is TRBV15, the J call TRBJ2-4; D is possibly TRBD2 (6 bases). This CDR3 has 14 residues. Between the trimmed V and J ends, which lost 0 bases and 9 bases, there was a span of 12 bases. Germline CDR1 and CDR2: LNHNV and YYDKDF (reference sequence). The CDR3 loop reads CATSRDWGGGIQYF. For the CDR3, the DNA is TGTGCCACCAGCAGAGATTGGGGAGGAGGCATTCAGTACTTC.

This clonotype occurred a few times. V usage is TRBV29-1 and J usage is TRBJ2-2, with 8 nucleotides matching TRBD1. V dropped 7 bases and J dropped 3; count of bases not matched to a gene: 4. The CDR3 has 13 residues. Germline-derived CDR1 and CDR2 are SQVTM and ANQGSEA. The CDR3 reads CSGRQGHTGELFF. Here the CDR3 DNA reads TGCAGCGGCAGACAGGGGCACACCGGGGAGCTGTTTTTT.

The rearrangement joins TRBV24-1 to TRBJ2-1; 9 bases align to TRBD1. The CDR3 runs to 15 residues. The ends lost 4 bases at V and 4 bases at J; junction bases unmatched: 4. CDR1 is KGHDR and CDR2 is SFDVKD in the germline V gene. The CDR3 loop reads CATSDQTGGYNEQFF. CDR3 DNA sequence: TGTGCCACCAGTGACCAGACAGGGGGGTACAATGAGCAGTTCTTC.

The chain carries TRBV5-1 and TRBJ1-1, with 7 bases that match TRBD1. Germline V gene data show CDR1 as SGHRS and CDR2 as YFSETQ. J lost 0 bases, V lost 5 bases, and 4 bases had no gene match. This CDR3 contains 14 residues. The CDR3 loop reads CASRNRGVNTEAFF. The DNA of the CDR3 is TGCGCCAGCAGAAACAGGGGAGTGAACACTGAAGCTTTCTTT.

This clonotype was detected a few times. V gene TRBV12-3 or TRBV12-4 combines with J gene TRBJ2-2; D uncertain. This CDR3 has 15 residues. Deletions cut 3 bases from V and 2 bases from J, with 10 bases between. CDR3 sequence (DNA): TGTGCCAGCAGTTTTCAGGAAAGCAACACCGGGGAGCTGTTTTTT. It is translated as CASSFQESNTGELFF.

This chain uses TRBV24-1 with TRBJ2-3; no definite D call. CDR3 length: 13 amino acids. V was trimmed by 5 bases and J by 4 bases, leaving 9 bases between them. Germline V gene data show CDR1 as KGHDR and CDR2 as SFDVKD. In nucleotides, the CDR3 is TGTGCCACCAGTGGACCGGTGTCAGATACGCAGTATTTT. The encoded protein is CATSGPVSDTQYF.